This TCR beta chain came from a study of sequential checkpoint blockade in melanoma (dated by TCRdb to between 2017 and 2020). For context, the study as a whole: Patients were assigned by 1:1 randomization to either first-line nivolumab followed by ipilimumab (arm A) or ipilimumab followed by nivolumab (arm B). Both trial sequences were followed by maintenance nivolumab.

V lost 0 bases and J lost 3 bases, and the count of bases not matched to a germline gene is 4. CDR1 and CDR2, per the germline V gene, are SGHRS and YFSETQ. There are 15 amino acids in the CDR3, from cysteine to phenylalanine inclusive. Here the CDR3 DNA is all that survives: 45 bases in frame from base 1. The immunoSEQ Assay was used to immunosequence TCRbeta CDR3 regions from genomic DNA. Prior to high-throughput sequencing, genomic DNA was amplified by bias-controlled multiplex PCR. On the study's bioinformatics: To quantify the absolute abundance of each unique TCRbeta CDR3 region, the sequences were collapsed and filtered. Clonality, defined as 1 minus Pielou's evenness, was calculated using only productive rearrangements. A previously published method was used to identify clones whose frequencies were significantly greater in on-treatment samples than in baseline samples. Entries here come from immuneACCESS through TCRdb and include only in-frame sequences with V and J called. Some clones fail to appear in such tables; in the studies checked, an unresolved V gene covers under half of the shortfall, and the cause of the remainder is unknown. From that table come the V and J calls and clone size; the DNA was used to work out D and trimming. The sample records approximately 17,000 clones, around 80% of which are singletons. The ten largest account for 10% to 15% of the sample.

The treatment or condition tag for this specimen amounts to: randomized to nivolumab then ipilimumab (arm A) or the reverse (arm B). Prior DNA-damaging chemotherapy had not been received by any trial patient. Thawed PBMCs were sorted on a FACS Aria II flow cytometer to isolate live CD3+CD8+ cells negative for CD19 and CD56. Samples came from patients with melanoma in CheckMate 064, a randomized, open-label phase II trial of sequential checkpoint blockade. Leukapheresis was used to collect peripheral blood mononuclear cells, which were then purified with Ficoll-Paque and frozen in human serum with about 9.3% DMSO. Purity of sorted blood CD3+CD8+ cells was verified at >98% immediately after sorting, followed by DNA extraction. Notes on this clone: It lacks a known antigen. No much larger clonotype is one base removed from it; base qualities were not supplied.

Results and caveats for the whole study, not just this receptor: Larger, independent patient cohorts are needed to validate the response-prediction model that combines TCR metrics and mutation burden.

This clonotype was obtained from a human donor with melanoma. The chain links TRBV5-1 with TRBJ1-1, with 8 middle bases fitting TRBD1. This specimen consisted of CD8+ T cells sorted from blood (inferred from file names), obtained from a patient given nivolumab and ipilimumab in sequence. The base sequence is TGCGCCAGCAGCTTGGAACTGGACAGGGACACTGAAGCTTTCTTT. Its protein reads: CASSLELDRDTEAFF.